One sample yielded the 8 T cell receptor beta chains listed below, sequenced in a study of chemoradiotherapy in HPV16-positive cancers. Only in-frame clones appear in the TCRdb table, and some are missing; sequencing was by immunoSEQ multiplex PCR. The table includes about 11,000 clones, 75% to 85% detected once. Sample collection occurred from a patient who underwent chemoradiotherapy. These receptors were collected from a human donor with HPV-associated anogenital cancer.

The chain joins TRBV5-6 to TRBJ2-3, with 7 positions matching TRBD1. The V segment lost 8 bases and the J segment 3 bases; nucleotides outside the gene matches: 6. Per the germline V gene, CDR1 is SGHDT and CDR2 is YYEEEE. The CDR3 covers 13 residues. The CDR3 is CASRDSGTDTQYF. CDR3 bases: TGTGCCAGTAGGGACAGTGGAACAGATACGCAGTATTTT.

This clone was picked up one time. This chain joins TRBV7-8 and TRBJ2-2; no reliable D call. Germline CDR1 reads SGHVS; CDR2 reads FQNEAQ. V shed 5 bases and J shed 3 bases, with 16 bases lying between them. The CDR3 covers 16 residues. Here the CDR3 DNA reads TGTGCCAGCAGCCCTCCCCTACGTTATCACACCGGGGAGCTGTTTTTT. Amino acids: CASSPPLRYHTGELFF.

V gene TRBV4-1 combines with J gene TRBJ1-1; TRBD1 aligns across 8 bases. The V segment lost 3 bases and the J segment 3 bases; nucleotides outside the gene matches: 3. CDR3 length equals 14 residues. Germline V lookup: CDR1 MGHRA, CDR2 YSYEKL. The CDR3 DNA reads TGCGCCAGCAGCCACCAGGACAGGGACACTGAAGCTTTCTTT. As protein: CASSHQDRDTEAFF.

The CDR3 is CASSVDGPDTQYF. In DNA form, the CDR3 reads TGTGCCAGCAGCGTAGATGGGCCAGATACGCAGTATTTT. The chain couples TRBV9 to TRBJ2-3; D gene ambiguous. The CDR3 consists of 13 residues. The V end lost 0 bases, the J end lost 4 bases, and 6 bases lay between the germline ends. Germline lookup yields CDR1 SGDLS and CDR2 YYNGEE.

The chain combines TRBV7-2 with TRBJ1-1; D may be TRBD1 (5 bases). Germline V gene lookup returns CDR1 SGHTA and CDR2 FQGNSA. The CDR3 has 15 residues. Deletions cut 5 bases from V and 6 bases from J, with 19 bases between. CDR3 nucleotide sequence: TGTGCCAGCAGCCCGGATTACAGGTTTGACGCTGAAGCTTTCTTT. Its translation is CASSPDYRFDAEAFF.

This chain links TRBV30 with TRBJ1-2; unclear D gene. The CDR3 runs to 13 residues. Trimming removed 0 bases from V and 4 bases from J, with 9 bases in between. The V gene's germline CDR1 is GTSNPN and CDR2 SVGIG (reference sequence). The CDR3, as DNA: TGTGCCTGGAGTGTAGGGAACAGCTATGGCTACACCTTC. Residues: CAWSVGNSYGYTF.

This chain links TRBV2 with TRBJ2-1; D might be TRBD1 (5 bases). The CDR3 length is 13 residues. V lost 3 bases, J lost 2 bases, and 5 bases lay in between. Germline lookup yields CDR1 SNHLY and CDR2 FYNNEI. The CDR3 reads CASSDRAYNEQFF. The CDR3 DNA sequence: TGTGCCAGCAGTGACAGGGCCTACAATGAGCAGTTCTTC.

The chain couples TRBV5-6 to TRBJ1-4; D may be TRBD1 (6 bases). This CDR3 contains 12 residues. Germline assignment: CDR1 SGHDT and CDR2 YYEEEE. Trimming removed 4 bases from V and 7 bases from J, with 8 bases in between. CDR3 residues: CASSPQGEKLFF. The CDR3 DNA sequence: TGTGCCAGCAGCCCACAGGGTGAAAAACTGTTTTTT.